This entry lists 10 T cell receptor beta chains sequenced from one sample in a study of blood T cell repertoires in COVID-19. Produced via immunoSEQ multiplex PCR; TCRdb's table is partial and in-frame only. The sample carries about 140,000 clones, roughly four fifths recorded once. The sample was peripheral blood. The receptors here all came from a woman in her sixties or seventies with acute or convalescent COVID-19.

The chain recombines TRBV13 with TRBJ2-5; TRBD2 aligns across 10 bases. The J segment lost 5 bases and the V segment lost 5 bases, leaving 8 bases of the junction unmatched. CDR1 PRHDT and CDR2 FYEKMQ come from the germline V gene (reference sequence). The length of the CDR3 is 15 residues. The CDR3: CASSRRAGGVETQYF. CDR3 bases: TGTGCCAGCAGCAGGCGAGCGGGAGGGGTGGAGACCCAGTACTTC.

This chain joins TRBV9 and TRBJ2-1; 11 bases are a match to TRBD2. CDR1 and CDR2 (germline): SGDLS, YYNGEE. V dropped 5 bases and J dropped 8; count of bases not matched to a gene: 21. CDR3 size: 19 residues. Here the CDR3 reads CASSEAGWLAGGSGDEQFF. CDR3 nucleotide sequence: TGTGCCAGCAGTGAAGCAGGATGGCTAGCGGGAGGAAGTGGCGATGAGCAGTTCTTC.

This chain joins TRBV7-3 and TRBJ1-3; no firm D call. The CDR3 covers 15 residues. Germline CDR1 SGHTA, CDR2 FQGTGA. V shed 5 bases and J shed 4 bases, with 15 bases lying between them. CDR3 sequence: CASSPTGGGGNTIYF. As DNA, the CDR3 is TGTGCCAGCAGCCCTACCGGAGGTGGCGGAAACACCATATATTTT.

The CDR3 sequence is CASSLSGIRNTIYF. CDR3 bases: TGTGCCAGCAGCTTATCAGGAATAAGGAACACCATATATTTT. This chain joins TRBV7-9 and TRBJ1-3; D gene uncertain. Trimming took off 2 bases at V and 7 bases at J, with 12 bases between the two ends. CDR1 SEHNR and CDR2 FQNEAQ come from the germline V gene (reference sequence). The CDR3 is made up of 14 amino acids.

The chain employs TRBV6-4 and TRBJ1-1, with TRBD1 identical over 12 bases. Per germline, CDR1 MRHNA and CDR2 SNTAGT. The length of the CDR3 is 17 residues. J was trimmed by 4 bases and V by 5 bases; bases with no gene match: 11. The CDR3 protein is CASSSTGTGGKSTEAFF. The CDR3 DNA is TGTGCCAGCAGTTCCACCGGGACAGGGGGCAAGAGCACTGAAGCTTTCTTT.

The chain has TRBV18 and TRBJ2-7, with D possibly being TRBD1 (5 bases). With 2 bases removed from V and 5 bases from J, the gap between germline ends came to 16 bases. This CDR3 contains 15 residues. The germline V gene encodes CDR1 KGHSH and CDR2 LQKENI. CDR3 region: CASSPSQVQGHEQYF. The CDR3 DNA follows: TGTGCCAGCTCACCAAGTCAGGTGCAGGGCCACGAGCAGTACTTC.

V is TRBV2 and J is TRBJ2-7, with 8 bases fitting TRBD1. The CDR3 extends over 16 amino acids. Germline CDR1 reads SNHLY; CDR2 reads FYNNEI. J was trimmed by 2 bases and V by 2 bases; bases with no gene match: 8. The CDR3 DNA reads TGTGCCAGCAGTGAACAGCAGGCAGGGGGCCCCTACGAGCAGTACTTC. It is translated as CASSEQQAGGPYEQYF.

The rearrangement joins TRBV16 to TRBJ2-7; D call uncertain. V lost 0 bases, J lost 2 bases, and 8 bases lay in between. There are 14 residues in the CDR3. Looked up from germline, CDR1 is KGHSY and CDR2 is FQNENV. In DNA, the CDR3 is TGTGCCAGCAGCCAATCGCAGGCCCCCTACGAGCAGTACTTC. Amino acid sequence: CASSQSQAPYEQYF. The full variable domain, rest sourced from reference TRBV16 and TRBJ2-7, is GEEVAQTPKHLVRGEGQKAKLYCAPIKGHSYVFWYQQVLKNEFKFLISFQNENVFDETGMPKERFSAKCLPNSPCSLEIQATKLEDSAVYFCASSQSQAPYEQYFGPGTRLTVT.

V is TRBV28 and J is TRBJ1-2; a weak D match, TRBD1 (5 bases). CDR1 MDHEN and CDR2 SYDVKM come from the germline V gene. Deletions cut 0 bases from V and 8 bases from J, with 10 bases between. The CDR3 runs to 13 residues. This CDR3 is CASSLWVQEGYTF. The CDR3 nucleotides read TGTGCCAGCAGTTTATGGGTACAGGAGGGCTACACCTTC.

V usage is TRBV7-9 and J usage is TRBJ2-7; D perhaps matches TRBD2 (5 bases). CDR1 and CDR2 (germline): SEHNR, FQNEAQ (reference sequence). The CDR3 totals 12 residues. V dropped 5 bases and J dropped 5 bases, with 10 bases sitting between them. The DNA of the CDR3 is TGTGCCAGCAGCGGGAGATCAGACGAGCAGTACTTC. Translated, it gives CASSGRSDEQYF.